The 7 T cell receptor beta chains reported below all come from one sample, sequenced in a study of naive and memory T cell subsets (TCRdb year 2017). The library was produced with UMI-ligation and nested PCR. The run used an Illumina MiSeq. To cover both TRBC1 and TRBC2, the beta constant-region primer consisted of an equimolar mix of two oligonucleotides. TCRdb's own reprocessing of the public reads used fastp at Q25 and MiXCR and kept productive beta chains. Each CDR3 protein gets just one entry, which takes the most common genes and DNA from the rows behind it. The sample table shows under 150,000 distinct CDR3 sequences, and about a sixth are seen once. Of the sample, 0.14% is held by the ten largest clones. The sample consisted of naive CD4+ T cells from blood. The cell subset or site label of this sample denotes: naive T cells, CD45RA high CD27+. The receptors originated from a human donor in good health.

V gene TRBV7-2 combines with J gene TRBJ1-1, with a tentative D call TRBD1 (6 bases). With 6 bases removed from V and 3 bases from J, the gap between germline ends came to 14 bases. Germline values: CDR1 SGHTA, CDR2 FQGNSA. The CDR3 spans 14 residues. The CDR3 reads CASSPAGAYTEAFF. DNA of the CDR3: TGTGCCAGCAGTCCCGCGGGGGCTTACACTGAAGCTTTCTTT. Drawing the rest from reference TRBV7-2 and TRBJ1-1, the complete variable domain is GAGVSQSPSNKVTEKGKDVELRCDPISGHTALYWYRQSLGQGLEFLIYFQGNSAPDKSGLPSDRFSAERTGGSVSTLTIQRTQQEDSAVYLCASSPAGAYTEAFFGQGTRLTVV.

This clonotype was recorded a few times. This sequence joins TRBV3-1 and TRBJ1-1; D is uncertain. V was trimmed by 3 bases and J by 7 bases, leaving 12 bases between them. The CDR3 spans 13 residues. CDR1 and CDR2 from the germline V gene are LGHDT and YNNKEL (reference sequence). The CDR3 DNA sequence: TGTGCCAGCAGCCAGCTCGGACCAGGTGAAGCTTTCTTT. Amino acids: CASSQLGPGEAFF.

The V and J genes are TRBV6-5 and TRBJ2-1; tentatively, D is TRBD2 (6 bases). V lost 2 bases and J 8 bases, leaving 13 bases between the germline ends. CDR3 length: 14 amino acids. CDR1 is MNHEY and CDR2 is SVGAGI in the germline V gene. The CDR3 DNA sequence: TGTGCCAGCAGTTACGGGGGGAGTTGGGATGAGCAGTTCTTC. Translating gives CASSYGGSWDEQFF.

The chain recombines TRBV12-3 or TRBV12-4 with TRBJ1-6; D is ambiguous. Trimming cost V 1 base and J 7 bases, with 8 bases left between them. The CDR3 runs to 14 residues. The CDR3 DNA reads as TGTGCCAGCAGTTTAGGGCGGGTAAATTCACCCCTCCACTTT. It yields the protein CASSLGRVNSPLHF.

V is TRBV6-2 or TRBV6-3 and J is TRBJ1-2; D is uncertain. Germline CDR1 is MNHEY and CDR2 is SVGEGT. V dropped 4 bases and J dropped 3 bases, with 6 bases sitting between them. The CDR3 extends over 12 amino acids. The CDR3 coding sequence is TGTGCCAGCAGTTTGGGGTACTATGGCTACACCTTC. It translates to CASSLGYYGYTF.

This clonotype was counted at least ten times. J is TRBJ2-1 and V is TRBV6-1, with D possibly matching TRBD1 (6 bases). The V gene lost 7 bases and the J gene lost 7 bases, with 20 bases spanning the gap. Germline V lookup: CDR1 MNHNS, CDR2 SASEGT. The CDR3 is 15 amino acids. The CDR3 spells CASTRGHNLGNEQFF. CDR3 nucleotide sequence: TGTGCCAGCACCAGGGGTCACAATCTTGGAAATGAGCAGTTCTTC.

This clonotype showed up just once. CDR3 sequence (DNA): TGTGCCAGCAGCTTAGAGGGAGCGGGAGGTCACATTCAGTACTTC. Encoded protein: CASSLEGAGGHIQYF. This chain links TRBV7-2 with TRBJ2-4; 9 nucleotides agree with TRBD2. Germline V lookup: CDR1 SGHTA, CDR2 FQGNSA. The CDR3 runs to 15 residues. The V and J ends lost 1 base and 8 bases, in that order; junction bases with no gene match: 6.